These 22 T cell receptor beta chains share one sample of origin, sequenced in a study of persistence of HIV-infected CD4 T cells. Cells were stimulated nonspecifically with anti-CD3/anti-CD28 magnetic beads. Sorting selected CD4+ T cells upregulating both CD40 ligand and CD69. The immunoSEQ assay was version 4, run in survey mode. TCRdb's copy holds only in-frame clones and misses some; the assay was immunoSEQ multiplex PCR. This sample carries tens of thousands of clones, about 87% of them seen once, and the ten largest clones take around 0.48%. These TCRs are of unknown antigen specificity. The material was CD4+ T cells sorted from PBMCs after approximately 19-hour stimulation, obtained from a patient who received antiretroviral therapy. The receptors shown here come from an adult woman with HIV who was CMV-seropositive.

The chain has TRBV2 and TRBJ1-1; TRBD1 agrees at 10 bases. This CDR3 has 16 amino acids. Germline V CDR1 and CDR2: SNHLY, FYNNEI. J lost 0 bases, V lost 8 bases, and 9 bases had no gene match. This CDR3 is CASGGQGNSMNTEAFF. As DNA, the CDR3 is TGTGCCAGCGGGGGACAGGGGAATAGTATGAACACTGAAGCTTTCTTT. Complete variable domain (other parts from reference TRBV2 and TRBJ1-1): EPEVTQTPSHQVTQMGQEVILRCVPISNHLYFYWYRQILGQKVEFLVSFYNNEISEKSEIFDDQFSVERPDGSNFTLKIRSTKLEDSAMYFCASGGQGNSMNTEAFFGQGTRLTVV.

The chain joins TRBV7-3 to TRBJ1-2; no reliable D call. Germline lookup yields CDR1 SGHTA and CDR2 FQGTGA. Trimming left V 4 bases short and J 5 bases short, with 11 bases between. The CDR3 runs to 13 residues. Here the CDR3 DNA reads TGTGCCAGCAGCTCAGCCGGGCAGTATGGCTACACCTTC. Translating gives CASSSAGQYGYTF.

The chain employs TRBV3-1 (or the pseudogene TRBV3-2) and TRBJ1-5, with D possibly being TRBD1 (5 bases). The CDR3 consists of 14 residues. Trimming took off 6 bases at V and 2 bases at J, with 11 bases between the two ends. Germline assignment: CDR1 LGHDT and CDR2 YNNKEL (reference sequence). CDR3 sequence: CASSLGGGNQPQHF. In DNA form, the CDR3 reads TGTGCCAGCAGTCTGGGGGGGGGCAATCAGCCCCAGCATTTT.

The J gene is TRBJ1-1, the V gene TRBV5-6, with a weak D call TRBD1 (5 bases). CDR1 is SGHDT, CDR2 YYEEEE, per germline. V gave up 3 bases and J gave up 4 bases, with 19 bases separating them. The CDR3 consists of 16 residues. CDR3 residues: CASSSSRGTLPTEAFF. CDR3 nucleotide sequence: TGTGCCAGCAGCTCTTCCCGGGGGACCCTGCCCACTGAAGCTTTCTTT.

This clone was recorded once. This chain connects TRBV7-8 to TRBJ1-3, with D perhaps matching TRBD1 (5 bases). The germline CDR1 and CDR2 sequences are SGHVS and FQNEAQ. The CDR3 loop spans 16 amino acids. The V end lost 3 bases, the J end lost 0 bases, and 12 bases lay between the germline ends. CDR3 loop: CASSFGTGSSGNTIYF. The CDR3 region has the DNA TGTGCCAGCAGCTTTGGGACGGGAAGCTCTGGAAACACCATATATTTT.

V and J are TRBV20-1 and TRBJ2-7; possibly TRBD2 for D (5 bases). CDR1 is DFQATT and CDR2 is SNEGSKA in the germline V gene (reference sequence). V lost 3 bases to trimming and J lost 1 base, with 7 bases between them. The CDR3 totals 12 residues. The CDR3 protein is CSASGESYEQYF. The DNA for the CDR3 is TGCAGTGCTAGTGGGGAGTCCTACGAGCAGTACTTC.

The V call is TRBV7-2, the J call TRBJ2-1; D perhaps matches TRBD2 (6 bases). V was pared by 5 bases and J by 5 bases, with 16 bases between. This CDR3 contains 15 residues. CDR1 and CDR2 from the germline V gene are SGHTA and FQGNSA. CDR3 in DNA: TGTGCCAGCAGCCCCGAGGGGACTGTACACAATGAGCAGTTCTTC. Translating it yields CASSPEGTVHNEQFF.

This chain connects TRBV5-6 to TRBJ2-4, with D unclear. Germline CDR1 SGHDT, CDR2 YYEEEE. Trimming left V 3 bases short and J 3 bases short, with 19 bases between. This CDR3 contains 17 residues. The CDR3 DNA is TGTGCCAGCAGCTCTCGCGAACGGACGCGATTCAAAAACATTCAGTACTTC. It translates to CASSSRERTRFKNIQYF.

The V gene is TRBV20-1, the J gene TRBJ2-1; D is unresolved. Per the germline V gene, CDR1 is DFQATT and CDR2 is SNEGSKA (reference sequence). Trimming cost V 3 bases and J 8 bases, with 8 bases left between them. The CDR3 is made up of 11 amino acids. CDR3 sequence (DNA): TGCAGTGCTAGGGACGTAGATGAGCAGTTCTTC. Translation gives CSARDVDEQFF.

This clone turned up a few times. V gene TRBV5-5 combines with J gene TRBJ2-1, with 8 bases matching TRBD2. Germline V lookup: CDR1 SGHKS, CDR2 YYEKEE (reference sequence). The CDR3 has 16 residues. V shed 6 bases, J shed 7 bases, and the junction held 15 bases outside the gene matches. This CDR3 reads CASTRLARGGENEQFF. The CDR3 DNA is TGTGCCAGCACTCGGTTGGCCCGGGGGGGTGAAAATGAGCAGTTCTTC.

V is TRBV7-3 and J is TRBJ1-2; the D is unclear. Trimming removed 2 bases at V and 0 bases at J, with 10 bases between. CDR1 is SGHTA and CDR2 is FQGTGA in the germline V gene. The CDR3 has 15 residues. The CDR3 here is CASSLGRLTNYGYTF. CDR3 in DNA: TGTGCCAGCAGCTTAGGGAGGCTCACTAACTATGGCTACACCTTC.

This clone was seen just once. The rearrangement uses TRBV2 and TRBJ1-2, with D perhaps matching TRBD1 (6 bases). Trimming pared 4 bases from V and 4 bases from J, leaving 19 bases between. CDR3 length equals 16 residues. Germline loops: CDR1 SNHLY, CDR2 FYNNEI. The CDR3 is CASSVQGVDRGYGYTF. As DNA, the CDR3 is TGTGCCAGCAGTGTACAGGGTGTGGACCGGGGCTATGGCTACACCTTC. The entire variable domain, with the rest obtained from reference TRBV2 and TRBJ1-2, is as follows: EPEVTQTPSHQVTQMGQEVILRCVPISNHLYFYWYRQILGQKVEFLVSFYNNEISEKSEIFDDQFSVERPDGSNFTLKIRSTKLEDSAMYFCASSVQGVDRGYGYTFGSGTRLTVV.

The chain couples TRBV30 to TRBJ2-7; TRBD1 is a possible D gene (6 bases). CDR3 length: 14 amino acids. Trimming took 2 bases from V and 0 from J, leaving 11 bases between them. CDR1 and CDR2 (germline): GTSNPN, SVGIG (reference sequence). In DNA, the CDR3 is TGTGCCTGGAGTCCCCAGGGGCCCTCCTACGAGCAGTACTTC. It translates to CAWSPQGPSYEQYF.

J is TRBJ1-2 and V is TRBV7-3; the D gene is possibly TRBD1 (5 bases). The CDR3 loop spans 14 amino acids. Germline CDR1 and CDR2: SGHTA and FQGTGA. V was cut by 5 bases and J by 3 bases, with 13 bases left in between. Here the CDR3 DNA reads TGTGCCAGCAGCCCCTCACGGGGGGACTATGGCTACACCTTC. Translated: CASSPSRGDYGYTF.

The count of this clone is one. This chain links TRBV6-1 with TRBJ1-1; D gene ambiguous. Trimming removed 1 base from V and 6 bases from J, with 15 bases in between. The CDR3 loop spans 15 amino acids. Germline CDR1 and CDR2: MNHNS and SASEGT. The CDR3 is CASSEVGGFQAEAFF. In DNA, the CDR3 is TGTGCCAGCAGTGAAGTTGGAGGGTTCCAGGCTGAAGCTTTCTTT.

This clone was seen a handful of times. This rearrangement joins TRBV5-1 to TRBJ2-2, with 7 bases identical to TRBD1. Looked up from germline, CDR1 is SGHRS and CDR2 is YFSETQ. CDR3 length equals 14 residues. Trimming took 2 bases from V and 4 from J; bases not matched to a gene: 2. As DNA, the CDR3 is TGCGCCAGCAGCTTAGGGACAGCCACCGGGGAGCTGTTTTTT. The encoded protein is CASSLGTATGELFF.

This chain uses TRBV24-1 with TRBJ2-3; D is uncertain. The CDR3 has 16 residues. Between the trimmed V and J ends, which lost 3 bases and 4 bases, there was a span of 16 bases. CDR1 is KGHDR and CDR2 is SFDVKD in the germline V gene. For the CDR3, the DNA is TGTGCCACCAGTGATCCCCGCCCCGATGGGGCAGATACGCAGTATTTT. Encoded protein: CATSDPRPDGADTQYF.

The chain recombines TRBV18 with TRBJ1-2; unclear D gene. CDR1 KGHSH and CDR2 LQKENI come from the germline V gene. V was cut by 0 bases and J by 8 bases, with 10 bases left in between. The CDR3 has 13 amino acids. This chain's CDR3 is CASSPPQARGYTF. The CDR3 DNA is TGTGCCAGCTCACCACCCCAAGCTCGCGGCTACACCTTC.

The chain couples TRBV9 to TRBJ1-6; possibly TRBD1 for D (6 bases). The V end lost 0 bases, the J end lost 9 bases, and 13 bases lay between the germline ends. CDR1 and CDR2 (germline): SGDLS, YYNGEE. This CDR3 spans 15 amino acids. The CDR3 DNA reads TGTGCCAGCAGCGTAGGGGGAGGGGGAAGTTCACCCCTCCACTTT. Protein product: CASSVGGGGSSPLHF. Full variable domain (outside the CDR3, taken from reference TRBV9 and TRBJ1-6): DSGVTQTPKHLITATGQRVTLRCSPRSGDLSVYWYQQSLDQGLQFLIQYYNGEERAKGNILERFSAQQFPDLHSELNLSSLELGDSALYFCASSVGGGGSSPLHFGNGTRLTVT.

This clone was seen once. CDR3 in DNA: TGCAGCGTTGAAGGGGGGGACGGAGTACATGGCTACACCTTC. Its protein product is CSVEGGDGVHGYTF. The chain couples TRBV29-1 to TRBJ1-2; D is perhaps TRBD1 (5 bases). In germline, CDR1 is SQVTM, CDR2 ANQGSEA. V dropped 1 base and J dropped 6 bases, with 15 bases sitting between them. The CDR3 has 14 amino acids.

The chain links TRBV5-4 to TRBJ2-2, with 8 bases that match TRBD2. This CDR3 comprises 17 residues. CDR1 is SGHNT, CDR2 YYREEE, per germline (reference sequence). Unmatched junction bases numbered 6, after V lost 2 bases and J lost 0 bases. The CDR3 DNA follows: TGTGCCAGCAGCTTACCGGGACTAGGGGCGAACACCGGGGAGCTGTTTTTT. This encodes CASSLPGLGANTGELFF. Drawing the rest from reference TRBV5-4 and TRBJ2-2, the complete variable domain is ETGVTQSPTHLIKTRGQQVTLRCSSQSGHNTVSWYQQALGQGPQFIFQYYREEENGRGNFPPRFSGLQFPNYSSELNVNALELDDSALYLCASSLPGLGANTGELFFGEGSRLTVL.

The chain has TRBV2 and TRBJ1-4; D not certain. The CDR3 extends over 15 amino acids. Trimming cost V 5 bases and J 8 bases, with 18 bases left between them. The germline CDR1 and CDR2 sequences are SNHLY and FYNNEI. CDR3 loop: CASSPQSRLGEKLFF. CDR3 nucleotide sequence: TGTGCCAGCAGTCCCCAGAGCAGGCTCGGGGAAAAACTGTTTTTT. Looking up the rest from reference TRBV2 and TRBJ1-4 gives the full variable domain: EPEVTQTPSHQVTQMGQEVILRCVPISNHLYFYWYRQILGQKVEFLVSFYNNEISEKSEIFDDQFSVERPDGSNFTLKIRSTKLEDSAMYFCASSPQSRLGEKLFFGSGTQLSVL.